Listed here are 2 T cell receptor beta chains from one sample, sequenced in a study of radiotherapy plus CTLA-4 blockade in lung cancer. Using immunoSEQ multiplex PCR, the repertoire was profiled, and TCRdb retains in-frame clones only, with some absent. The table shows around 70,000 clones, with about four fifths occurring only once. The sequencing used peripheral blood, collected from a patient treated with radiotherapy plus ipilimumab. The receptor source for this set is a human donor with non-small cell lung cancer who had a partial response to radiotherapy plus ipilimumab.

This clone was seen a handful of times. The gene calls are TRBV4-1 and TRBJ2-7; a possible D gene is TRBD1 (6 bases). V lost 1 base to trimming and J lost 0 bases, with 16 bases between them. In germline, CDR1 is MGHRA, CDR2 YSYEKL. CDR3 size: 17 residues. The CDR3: CASSQGGSSRGSYEQYF. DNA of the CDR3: TGCGCCAGCAGCCAAGGGGGCAGCTCCAGGGGCTCCTACGAGCAGTACTTC.

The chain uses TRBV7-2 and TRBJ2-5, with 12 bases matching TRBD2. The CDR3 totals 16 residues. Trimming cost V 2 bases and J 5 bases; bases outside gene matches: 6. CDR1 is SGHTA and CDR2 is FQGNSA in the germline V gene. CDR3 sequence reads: CASSLRLAGVGETQYF. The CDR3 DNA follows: TGTGCCAGCAGCTTAAGACTAGCGGGAGTCGGGGAGACCCAGTACTTC.